These T cell receptor beta chains were read from a single sample in a study of OX40 agonist ivuxolimab in advanced cancers. Here immunoSEQ multiplex PCR was the method, and the copy in TCRdb shows in-frame clones only, minus some. The sample includes approximately 75,000 clones, under 95% of them seen just once. The sequencing here drew on CD4+ or CD8+ T cells sorted from blood, taken in a trial of the OX40 agonist ivuxolimab. The source of these receptors is an adult with an advanced solid tumor such as melanoma, head and neck, liver or kidney cancer. Both conserved end residues are part of each CDR3. D genes are given only for firm matches. A clone size is listed for some rows: how often the clone was seen (once, few, many), or a class if it is expanded.

V gene: TRBV11-3
D gene: NA
clone size: NA
J gene: TRBJ2-7
CDR3 protein: CASSLGSATEQYF
CDR3 DNA: TGTGCCAGCAGCTTAGGGAGTGCGACCGAGCAGTACTTC

V gene: TRBV28
D gene: NA
clone size: NA
J gene: TRBJ1-5
CDR3 protein: CASRYGPNQPQHF
CDR3 DNA: TGTGCCAGCAGATATGGCCCCAATCAGCCCCAGCATTTT

V gene: TRBV18
D gene: TRBD1
clone size: NA
J gene: TRBJ2-7
CDR3 protein: CASSPRRGSHEQYF
CDR3 DNA: TGTGCCAGCTCACCTCGCAGGGGGTCTCACGAGCAGTACTTC

V gene: TRBV7-2
D gene: NA
clone size: NA
J gene: TRBJ1-2
CDR3 protein: CASSLGSGDRYGYTF
CDR3 DNA: TGTGCCAGCAGCTTAGGAAGTGGGGACCGCTATGGCTACACCTTC

V gene: TRBV9
D gene: TRBD1
clone size: NA
J gene: TRBJ2-7
CDR3 protein: CASSTEGQGAYEQYF
CDR3 DNA: TGTGCCAGCAGCACAGAAGGACAGGGAGCCTACGAGCAGTACTTC

V gene: TRBV5-5
D gene: TRBD2
clone size: NA
J gene: TRBJ2-7
CDR3 protein: CASSLAPQTSGSSYEQYF
CDR3 DNA: TGTGCCAGCAGCTTGGCCCCCCAGACTAGCGGGAGCTCCTACGAGCAGTACTTC

V gene: TRBV10-3
D gene: TRBD2
clone size: NA
J gene: TRBJ2-7
CDR3 protein: CAISDTGTNNYEQYF
CDR3 DNA: TGTGCCATCAGTGATACCGGGACTAATAATTACGAGCAGTACTTC

V gene: TRBV7-9
D gene: TRBD2
clone size: few
J gene: TRBJ2-7
CDR3 protein: CASSAGSGRSGDEQYF
CDR3 DNA: TGTGCCAGCAGCGCTGGATCGGGACGGAGCGGGGACGAGCAGTACTTC

V gene: TRBV2
D gene: NA
clone size: once
J gene: TRBJ1-3
CDR3 protein: CASSGTVGNTIYF
CDR3 DNA: TGTGCCAGCAGTGGGACCGTAGGAAACACCATATATTTT

V gene: TRBV10-3
D gene: NA
clone size: NA
J gene: TRBJ2-7
CDR3 protein: CAISGSSYEQYF
CDR3 DNA: TGTGCCATCAGTGGATCTTCCTACGAGCAGTACTTC

V gene: TRBV9
D gene: NA
clone size: NA
J gene: TRBJ2-1
CDR3 protein: CASSPYTRQPYYYNEQFF
CDR3 DNA: TGTGCCAGCAGCCCATACACCAGACAGCCTTATTACTACAATGAGCAGTTCTTC

V gene: TRBV9
D gene: TRBD1
clone size: NA
J gene: TRBJ1-5
CDR3 protein: CASSVGTGSPQPQHF
CDR3 DNA: TGTGCCAGCAGCGTAGGGACAGGGAGTCCACAGCCCCAGCATTTT

V gene: TRBV5-1
D gene: NA
clone size: NA
J gene: TRBJ2-5
CDR3 protein: CASHGLLQETQYF
CDR3 DNA: TGCGCCAGTCACGGGCTACTCCAAGAGACCCAGTACTTC

V gene: TRBV5-5
D gene: TRBD1
clone size: NA
J gene: TRBJ1-4
CDR3 protein: CASSRDRGNEKLFF
CDR3 DNA: TGTGCCAGCAGCCGTGACAGGGGAAATGAAAAACTGTTTTTT

V gene: TRBV11-2
D gene: TRBD1
clone size: NA
J gene: TRBJ1-2
CDR3 protein: CASSGTGGGGYTF
CDR3 DNA: TGTGCCAGCAGCGGGACAGGGGGGGGAGGCTACACCTTC

V gene: TRBV19
D gene: NA
clone size: once
J gene: TRBJ2-7
CDR3 protein: CASTLSASRSDGEQYF
CDR3 DNA: TGTGCCAGTACCCTATCGGCTAGCCGCTCCGATGGGGAGCAGTACTTC

V gene: TRBV15
D gene: TRBD2
clone size: NA
J gene: TRBJ2-5
CDR3 protein: CATSRDATSGETQYF
CDR3 DNA: TGTGCCACCAGCAGAGATGCGACTAGCGGGGAGACCCAGTACTTC

V gene: TRBV27
D gene: NA
clone size: few
J gene: TRBJ2-1
CDR3 protein: CASSSGVGKNEQFF
CDR3 DNA: TGTGCCAGCAGTTCCGGCGTCGGGAAAAATGAGCAGTTCTTC

V gene: TRBV18
D gene: TRBD2
clone size: NA
J gene: TRBJ2-5
CDR3 protein: CASQPAGEVQETQYF
CDR3 DNA: TGTGCCAGCCAACCGGCGGGAGAAGTGCAAGAGACCCAGTACTTC

V gene: TRBV5-1
D gene: NA
clone size: NA
J gene: TRBJ2-1
CDR3 protein: CASSRQGGTSSYNEQFF
CDR3 DNA: TGCGCCAGCAGCCGGCAAGGGGGGACGAGCTCCTACAATGAGCAGTTCTTC

V gene: TRBV27
D gene: TRBD2
clone size: NA
J gene: TRBJ2-7
CDR3 protein: CASSLNAGVSYEQYF
CDR3 DNA: TGTGCCAGCAGTTTAAATGCGGGAGTTTCCTACGAGCAGTACTTC

V gene: TRBV21-1
D gene: NA
clone size: NA
J gene: TRBJ1-1
CDR3 protein: CASSTDRAPTEAFF
CDR3 DNA: TGTGCCAGCAGCACCGACCGGGCTCCCACTGAAGCTTTCTTT

V gene: TRBV7-3
D gene: TRBD1
clone size: many
J gene: TRBJ1-2
CDR3 protein: CASSPGQGGAYGYTF
CDR3 DNA: TGTGCCAGCAGCCCGGGACAGGGAGGGGCCTATGGCTACACCTTC

V gene: TRBV6-6
D gene: NA
clone size: NA
J gene: TRBJ1-1
CDR3 protein: CASSPRGGLGAFF
CDR3 DNA: TGTGCCAGCAGTCCTCGTGGGGGGCTGGGAGCTTTCTTT

V gene: TRBV28
D gene: NA
clone size: NA
J gene: TRBJ1-2
CDR3 protein: CASSLGGGGLPNYGYTF
CDR3 DNA: TGTGCCAGCAGCCTAGGAGGGGGGGGGCTCCCTAACTATGGCTACACCTTC

V gene: TRBV7-2
D gene: NA
clone size: NA
J gene: TRBJ1-6
CDR3 protein: CASSSMRTVNSPLHF
CDR3 DNA: TGTGCCAGCAGCTCAATGCGGACAGTGAATTCACCCCTCCACTTT

V gene: TRBV5-1
D gene: NA
clone size: once
J gene: TRBJ1-4
CDR3 protein: CASSLGQGMSEKLFF
CDR3 DNA: TGCGCCAGCAGCTTAGGGCAGGGGATGAGTGAAAAACTGTTTTTT

V gene: TRBV4-1
D gene: TRBD2
clone size: NA
J gene: TRBJ2-3
CDR3 protein: CASSQDRDYSTDTQYF
CDR3 DNA: TGCGCCAGCAGCCAAGACCGGGACTACTCCACAGATACGCAGTATTTT

V gene: TRBV7-9
D gene: NA
clone size: NA
J gene: TRBJ1-6
CDR3 protein: CASSSGQSSPLHF
CDR3 DNA: TGTGCCAGCAGTTCCGGACAGTCTTCACCCCTCCACTTT

V gene: TRBV4-1
D gene: NA
clone size: NA
J gene: TRBJ1-4
CDR3 protein: CASSQVEGQGREKLFF
CDR3 DNA: TGCGCCAGCAGCCAAGTGGAGGGGCAGGGTAGAGAAAAACTGTTTTTT

V gene: TRBV5-1
D gene: NA
clone size: NA
J gene: TRBJ2-7
CDR3 protein: CASSPDSSYEQYF
CDR3 DNA: TGCGCCAGCAGCCCGGACAGTTCCTACGAGCAGTACTTC

V gene: TRBV27
D gene: NA
clone size: NA
J gene: TRBJ1-3
CDR3 protein: CASSPGDIGTIYF
CDR3 DNA: TGTGCCAGCAGTCCGGGGGACATCGGCACCATATATTTT

V gene: TRBV5-1
D gene: TRBD2
clone size: NA
J gene: TRBJ2-2
CDR3 protein: CASSFGLAGTGELFF
CDR3 DNA: TGCGCCAGCAGCTTTGGCCTAGCGGGGACCGGGGAGCTGTTTTTT

V gene: TRBV6-6
D gene: NA
clone size: NA
J gene: TRBJ2-5
CDR3 protein: CASKTGNQETQYF
CDR3 DNA: TGTGCCAGCAAGACAGGCAACCAAGAGACCCAGTACTTC

V gene: TRBV6-1
D gene: NA
clone size: NA
J gene: TRBJ1-3
CDR3 protein: CASSDLAGNTIYF
CDR3 DNA: TGTGCCAGCAGTGACCTAGCAGGAAACACCATATATTTT

V gene: TRBV5-1
D gene: TRBD1
clone size: NA
J gene: TRBJ1-2
CDR3 protein: CATKGGPGTVADGYTF
CDR3 DNA: TGCGCCACTAAAGGGGGCCCGGGGACAGTGGCCGACGGCTACACCTTC